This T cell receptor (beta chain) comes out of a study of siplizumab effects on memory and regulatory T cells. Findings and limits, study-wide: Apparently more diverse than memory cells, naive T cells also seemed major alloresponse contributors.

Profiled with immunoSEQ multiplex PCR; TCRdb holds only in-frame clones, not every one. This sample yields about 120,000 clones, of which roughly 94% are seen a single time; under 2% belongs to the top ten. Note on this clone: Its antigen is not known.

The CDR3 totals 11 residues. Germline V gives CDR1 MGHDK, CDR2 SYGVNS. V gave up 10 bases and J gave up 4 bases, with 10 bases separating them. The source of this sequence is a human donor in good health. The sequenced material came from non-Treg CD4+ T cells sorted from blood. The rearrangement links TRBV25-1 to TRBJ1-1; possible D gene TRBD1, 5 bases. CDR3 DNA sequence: TGTGCCACCTCAAGGGGCACTGAAGCTTTCTTT. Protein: CATSRGTEAFF.